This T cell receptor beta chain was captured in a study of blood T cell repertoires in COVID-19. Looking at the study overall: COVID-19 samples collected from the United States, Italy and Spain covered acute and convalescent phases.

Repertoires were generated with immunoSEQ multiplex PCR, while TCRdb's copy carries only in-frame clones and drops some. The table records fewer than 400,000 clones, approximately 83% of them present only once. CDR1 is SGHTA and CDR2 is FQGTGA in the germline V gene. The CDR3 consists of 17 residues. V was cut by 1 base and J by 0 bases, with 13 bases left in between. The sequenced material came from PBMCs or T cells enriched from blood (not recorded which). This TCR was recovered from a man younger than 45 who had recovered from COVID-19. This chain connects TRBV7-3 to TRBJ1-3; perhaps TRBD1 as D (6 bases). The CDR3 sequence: CASSLMGGHLSGNTIYF. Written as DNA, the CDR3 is TGTGCCAGCAGCTTAATGGGGGGGCACCTCTCTGGAAACACCATATATTTT.